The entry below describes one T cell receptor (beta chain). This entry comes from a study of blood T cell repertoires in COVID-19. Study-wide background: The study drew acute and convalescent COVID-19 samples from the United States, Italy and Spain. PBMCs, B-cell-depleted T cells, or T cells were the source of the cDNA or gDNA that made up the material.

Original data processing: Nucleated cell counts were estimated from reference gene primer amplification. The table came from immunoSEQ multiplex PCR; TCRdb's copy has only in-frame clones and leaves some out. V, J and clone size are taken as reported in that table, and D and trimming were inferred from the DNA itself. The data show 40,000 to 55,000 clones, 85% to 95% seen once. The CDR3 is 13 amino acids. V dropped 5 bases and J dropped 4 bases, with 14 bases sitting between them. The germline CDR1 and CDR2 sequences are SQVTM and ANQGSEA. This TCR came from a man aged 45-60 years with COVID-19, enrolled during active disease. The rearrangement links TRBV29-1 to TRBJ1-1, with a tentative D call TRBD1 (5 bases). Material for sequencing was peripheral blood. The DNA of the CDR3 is TGCAGCGTTAGCGAGCTCGGGGGCACTGAAGCTTTCTTT. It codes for CSVSELGGTEAFF.